This TCR beta chain was captured by sequencing in a study of blood T cell repertoires in COVID-19. For the study at large: Spain, Italy and the United States supplied samples that represented acute and convalescent COVID-19. From T cells, B-cell-depleted T cells, or PBMCs came the material, which was cDNA or gDNA.

Original handling: Amplification from reference gene primers served as the basis for estimated nucleated cell counts. Only in-frame clones appear in the TCRdb table, and some are missing; sequencing was by immunoSEQ multiplex PCR. V, J and clone size are those of that table, while D and trimming were read from the DNA. The sample contains roughly 40,000 clones, about 78% of which appear only once. Specimen: peripheral blood. The source is a man aged 70-80 years with active or convalescent COVID-19.

The DNA of the CDR3 is TGTGCCTGGATTAGGGACAGGGGGCTTGGTGAGCAGTTCTTC. Translating it yields CAWIRDRGLGEQFF. This rearrangement joins TRBV30 to TRBJ2-1, with TRBD1 matching over 12 bases. The CDR3 length is 14 residues. V shed 4 bases and J 9 bases; nucleotides not matched to a gene: 7. CDR1 GTSNPN and CDR2 SVGIG come from the germline V gene (reference sequence).